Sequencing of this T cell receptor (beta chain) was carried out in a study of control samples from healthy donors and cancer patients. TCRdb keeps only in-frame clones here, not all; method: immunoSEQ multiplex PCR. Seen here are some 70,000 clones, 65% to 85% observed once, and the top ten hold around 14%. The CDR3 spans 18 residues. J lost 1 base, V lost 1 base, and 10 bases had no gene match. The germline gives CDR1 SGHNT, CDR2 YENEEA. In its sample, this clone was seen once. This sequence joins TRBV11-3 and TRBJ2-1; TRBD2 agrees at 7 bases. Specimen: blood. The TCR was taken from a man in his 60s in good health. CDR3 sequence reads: CASSLGGRGAKSYNEQFF. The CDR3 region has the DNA TGTGCCAGCAGCTTAGGGGGGAGGGGCGCGAAGTCCTACAATGAGCAGTTCTTC.